The source of this TCR beta chain is a study of Graves' ophthalmopathy and Graves' hyperthyroidism. Germline V gene lookup returns CDR1 MNHEY and CDR2 SVGAGI. The CDR3 has 15 amino acids. The V gene lost 1 base and the J gene lost 8 bases, with 12 bases spanning the gap. The study amplified TCR beta CDR3 regions using RNA transcripts. An opening RT-PCR round employed HTBI primers and preceded a second-round multiplex PCR. Using its own MiXCR run on the multiplex PCR reads, TCRdb lists one record per CDR3 protein. Of some 400,000 distinct CDR3 sequences detected, approximately 20% appear once; the ten largest clones hold about 1.6%. This clonotype appeared a few times.

This receptor was taken from a woman aged 18-30 years with Graves' ophthalmopathy. The sample comprised peripheral blood. This chain links TRBV6-5 with TRBJ1-6, with D possibly TRBD1 on 6 matching bases. The CDR3 region is CASSYFRGVDSPLHF. DNA for the CDR3: TGTGCCAGCAGTTACTTCAGGGGTGTAGATTCACCCCTCCACTTT.